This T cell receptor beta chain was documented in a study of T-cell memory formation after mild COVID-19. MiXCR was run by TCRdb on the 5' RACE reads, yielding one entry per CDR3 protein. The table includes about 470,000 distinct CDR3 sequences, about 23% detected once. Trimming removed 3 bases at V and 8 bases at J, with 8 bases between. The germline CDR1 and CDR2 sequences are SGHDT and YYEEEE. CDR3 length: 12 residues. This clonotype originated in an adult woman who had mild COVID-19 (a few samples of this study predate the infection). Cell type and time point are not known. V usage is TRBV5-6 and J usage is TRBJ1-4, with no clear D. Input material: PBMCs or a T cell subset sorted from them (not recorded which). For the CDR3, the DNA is TGTGCCAGCAGCTCCGCCGGCGAAAAACTGTTTTTT. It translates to CASSSAGEKLFF.